This entry lists 9 T cell receptor beta chains sequenced from one sample in a study of T cells in women clearing cervical HPV infection. Method: immunoSEQ multiplex PCR; TCRdb's copy keeps in-frame clones and lacks some. The specimen's table records 40,000 or so clones. The sample taken for sequencing was blood buffy coat. These receptors were taken from a woman between 18 and 70 years old with a cervical HPV16 infection that either progressed to CIN3+ or cleared (not recorded which).

Of note for this clone: The read halts 3 residues ahead of the CDR3 end, with the missing end drawn from the germline J gene. V and J are TRBV4-2 and TRBJ2-7; 12 bases are shared with TRBD2. V lost 4 bases to trimming and J lost 1 base; unmatched junction nucleotides: 8. The CDR3 is 17 residues long. Germline V gives CDR1 LGHNA, CDR2 YNFKEQ. The part of the CDR3 DNA that was read is TGTGCCAGCAGCCCTGGACTAGCGGGACCAAATTCCTACGAG. Residues: CASSPGLAGPNSYE. The whole CDR3 protein reads CASSPGLAGPNSYEQYF.

Concerning this clone itself: The read stops 3 residues short of the end of the CDR3; the missing end is completed from the germline J gene. The V and J genes are TRBV7-8 and TRBJ2-2; D perhaps matches TRBD2 (6 bases). V lost 6 bases to trimming and J lost 6 bases, with 11 bases between them. This CDR3 is built from 13 residues. Per the germline V gene, CDR1 is SGHVS and CDR2 is FQNEAQ. CDR3 sequence: CASSFREAGELFF. The sequenced CDR3 bases are TGTGCCAGCAGTTTCAGGGAGGCCGGGGAG.

Worth noting for this clone: With the read ending 3 residues before the CDR3 end, the germline J gene is used to fill in that end. V usage is TRBV20-1 and J usage is TRBJ1-1, with a possible D match to TRBD1 (6 bases). The germline V gene has CDR1 DFQATT and CDR2 SNEGSKA (reference sequence). Trimming pared 3 bases from V and 7 bases from J, leaving 12 bases between. The CDR3 sequence is 12 residues long. The DNA read from the CDR3 is TGCAGTGCTAGTACAGGGCATGGTGAA. Protein: CSASTGHGE. The full CDR3 protein is CSASTGHGEAFF.

The CDR3 here is CSARGNSYEQYF. CDR3 DNA (partial): TGCAGCGCCAGGGGCAATTCCTACGAG. This rearrangement joins TRBV29-1 to TRBJ2-7, with D possibly being TRBD1 (6 bases). The CDR3 is cut off 3 residues early in the read; its end comes from the germline J gene. CDR1 is SQVTM and CDR2 is ANQGSEA in the germline V gene. The V end was cut by 7 bases, the J end by 1 base, with 11 bases between. The CDR3 runs 12 residues.

A note on this clone: With the read ending 3 residues before the CDR3 end, the germline J gene is used to fill in that end. The same CDR3 is also encoded by other DNA sequences in this sample. The chain joins TRBV6-2 or TRBV6-3 to TRBJ1-2; TRBD1 aligns across 7 bases. J was trimmed by 5 bases and V by 2 bases; bases with no gene match: 5. This CDR3 comprises 14 residues. Germline-derived CDR1 and CDR2 are MNHEY and SVGEGT. The CDR3 DNA, read in part, is TGTGCCAGCAGTTACCTCTCACAGGGGTATGGC. Encoded protein: CASSYLSQGYG. The CDR3, in full, reads CASSYLSQGYGYTF.

Details on this clone: The read gets to within 3 residues of the CDR3 end, and the germline J gene fills in the rest. The chain carries TRBV29-1 and TRBJ2-7; D gene uncertain. V lost 8 bases, J lost 3 bases, and 11 bases lay in between. The CDR3 length is 11 residues. Germline assignment: CDR1 SQVTM and CDR2 ANQGSEA. The DNA read from the CDR3 is TGCAGCTTCTCGACTGTCTACGAG. Translated: CSFSTVYE. The entire CDR3 reads CSFSTVYEQYF.

A note on this clone: The read finishes 3 residues shy of the CDR3 end, and the germline J gene is used to complete it. This chain joins TRBV20-1 and TRBJ2-1; 14 nucleotides line up with TRBD2. J was trimmed by 2 bases and V by 3 bases; bases with no gene match: 12. From germline, CDR1 is DFQATT and CDR2 SNEGSKA (reference sequence). CDR3 length: 19 residues. The covered CDR3 bases are TGCAGTGCTAGGGACAGAACCGGGACTAGCGGGAGACCCTACAATGAG. It yields the protein CSARDRTGTSGRPYNE. The whole CDR3 protein reads CSARDRTGTSGRPYNEQFF.

Remarks on this clone: Read sequence stops 3 residues before the CDR3 end, and the germline J gene provides the missing end. The rearrangement uses TRBV5-1 and TRBJ2-1; 12 bases agree with TRBD2. Per germline, CDR1 SGHRS and CDR2 YFSETQ. V shed 5 bases and J 8 bases; nucleotides not matched to a gene: 5. The CDR3 runs to 14 residues. CDR3 sequence reads: CASRMTSGSHEQFF. The sequenced part of the CDR3 DNA is TGCGCCAGCAGGATGACTAGCGGGAGCCATGAG.

Concerning this clone: With the read ending 3 residues before the CDR3 end, the germline J gene is used to fill in that end. The J gene is TRBJ2-2, the V gene TRBV28, with a possible D match to TRBD1 (7 bases). Trimming removed 6 bases from V and 5 bases from J, with 16 bases in between. Germline CDR1 is MDHEN and CDR2 is SYDVKM. CDR3 length: 15 residues. The CDR3 reads CASRARGAGTGELFF. Incomplete CDR3 DNA: TGTGCCAGCAGAGCCAGGGGGGCGGGAACCGGGGAG.